This T cell receptor (beta chain) is drawn from a study of PD-1 blockade in classical Hodgkin lymphoma. Study-wide background: Nivolumab 3 mg/kg was given intravenously every 2 weeks.

This clone came up a few times. Antigen: not known. Germline-derived CDR1 and CDR2 are LNHDA and SQIVND (reference sequence). The V end was cut by 8 bases, the J end by 0 bases, with 17 bases between. This CDR3 is built from 16 residues. The repertoire was sequenced with immunoSEQ multiplex PCR; TCRdb's copy has only in-frame clones and lacks some. The data show about 46,000 clones, with around 70% seen just once and roughly 9.6% held by the top ten. General study findings and limits: When nivolumab was started under 1 year after ASCT, patients were excluded. Newly diagnosed patients and complete responders had comparable diversity at baseline. By C4D1, diversity of CD4+ TCRs had risen significantly, whereas that of CD8+ TCRs had not.

Every one of the patients relapsed after autologous stem cell transplantation (brentuximab vedotin exposure was variable). This receptor was obtained from a human donor with classical Hodgkin lymphoma. The gene calls are TRBV19 and TRBJ1-5; TRBD1 might be the D (5 bases). Sequencing was performed on peripheral blood mononuclear cells (PBMCs), taken at baseline. The CDR3 sequence: CASSLGTGTSNQPQHF. CDR3 coding DNA: TGTGCCAGTTCCCTAGGTACAGGAACTAGCAATCAGCCCCAGCATTTT.